The source of this T cell receptor (beta chain) is a study of T cell responses to AZD1222 COVID-19 vaccine. The study's findings and limits: Targeting of unmutated variant regions was reportedly seen in nearly half of spike-specific TCRs. Once two AZD1222 doses were given, Spike-specific TCR breadth and depth went up. No repertoire was sampled before or during the peak T cell response, only after it.

Assay used: immunoSEQ multiplex PCR; TCRdb lists only in-frame clones, some missing. In the table there are approximately 200,000 clones, about nine tenths of which are singletons. CDR1 SNHLY and CDR2 FYNNEI come from the germline V gene. The CDR3 consists of 14 residues. With 9 bases clipped from V and 3 bases from J, the junction kept 6 bases outside the gene matches. Pooled together were second doses at about 4 or about 12 weeks. Turning to this clone: What it binds is not known.

The receptor was isolated from an adult who received the AZD1222 COVID-19 vaccine. V usage is TRBV2 and J usage is TRBJ2-2; 8 bases agree with TRBD2. This sample comprised peripheral blood, obtained 28 days after the second AZD1222 dose. CDR3 in amino acids: CARAGEEDTGELFF. The DNA of the CDR3 is TGTGCCAGAGCGGGGGAGGAGGACACCGGGGAGCTGTTTTTT.